One and the same sample provided the 2 T cell receptor beta chains below, sequenced in a study of blood T cell repertoires in COVID-19. Some clones are missing from TCRdb's copy, which holds only in-frame ones; the method was immunoSEQ multiplex PCR. The sample contains more than 150,000 clones, around four fifths of which appear only once. Sequencing was carried out using PBMCs or T cells enriched from blood (not recorded which). All receptors come from a woman aged 55-69 years who had recovered from COVID-19.

V and J are TRBV30 and TRBJ2-7; a possible D gene is TRBD2 (6 bases). This CDR3 has 16 residues. The ends were cut back, 3 bases at V and 6 bases at J, with 24 bases in the middle. Germline-derived CDR1 and CDR2 are GTSNPN and SVGIG (reference sequence). The CDR3, as DNA: TGTGCCTGGAGCGACCCAGGTGGTGGGGAGGCGGGCGAGCAGTACTTC. Encoded protein: CAWSDPGGGEAGEQYF.

The chain combines TRBV19 with TRBJ2-2; tentatively, D is TRBD1 (6 bases). Trimming shortened V by 3 bases and J by 12 bases, and 20 bases separated the two germline ends. Germline V CDR1 and CDR2: LNHDA, SQIVND (reference sequence). There are 15 residues in the CDR3. This chain's CDR3 is CASSMSGHPSEKLFF. For the CDR3, the DNA is TGTGCCAGTAGTATGTCGGGACACCCATCGGAGAAGCTGTTTTTT.